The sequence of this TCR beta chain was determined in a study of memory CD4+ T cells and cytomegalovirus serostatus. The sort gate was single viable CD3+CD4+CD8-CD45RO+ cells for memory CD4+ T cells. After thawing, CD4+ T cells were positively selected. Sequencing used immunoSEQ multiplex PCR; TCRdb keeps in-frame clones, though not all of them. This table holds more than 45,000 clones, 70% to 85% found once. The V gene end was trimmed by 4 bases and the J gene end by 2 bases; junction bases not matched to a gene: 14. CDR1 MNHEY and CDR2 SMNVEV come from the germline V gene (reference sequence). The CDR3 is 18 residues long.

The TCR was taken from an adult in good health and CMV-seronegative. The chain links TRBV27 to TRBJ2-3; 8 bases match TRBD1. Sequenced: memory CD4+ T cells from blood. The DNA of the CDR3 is TGTGCCAGCAGTTCCGAGGGGACAGGTGTTAGGAACACAGATACGCAGTATTTT. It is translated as CASSSEGTGVRNTDTQYF.